Listed here is a single T cell receptor (beta chain). Its target is unknown. Deletions cut 1 base from V and 4 bases from J, with 11 bases between. Germline V gene lookup returns CDR1 LGHDT and CDR2 YNNKEL (reference sequence). The length of the CDR3 is 14 residues. These data originate in a study of regulatory T cells in long-lasting Graves disease. Study-level results: Persistent disease favored TRBV28, TRBJ1-2 and TRBJ2-5.

Time point indicated: newly diagnosed GD, antithyroid drugs for less than 3 months. Preparation of the TCR library used RNA extracted from PBMCs. Xi'an, China, was home to the endocrinology department that provided patients. According to the study, TCR beta libraries were built with iRepertoire HTBI primers and CDR3-region Arm-PCR. TCRdb fed the multiplex PCR reads into MiXCR, producing one record per CDR3 protein. Among 450,000 to 500,000 distinct CDR3 sequences listed, around 16% were seen once. The sample also formed part of further work on T cells in Graves' hyperthyroidism and ophthalmopathy. That work contributes: First-round RT-PCR with HTBI primers amplified the TCR CDR3 region. Expanded thyroid clonotypes (above 0.001) were mostly also found in blood.

This chain connects TRBV3-1 to TRBJ2-7; D is uncertain. Source: peripheral blood mononuclear cells (PBMCs), taken at new diagnosis, from a patient treated with antithyroid drugs. The receptor's source is a man aged 40-49 years with Graves disease. CDR3 region: CASSQGIPGYEQYF. The CDR3 DNA is TGTGCCAGCAGCCAAGGGATTCCGGGTTACGAGCAGTACTTC.